This T cell receptor beta chain was recorded in a study of OX40 agonist ivuxolimab in advanced cancers. This CDR3 spans 16 amino acids. Unmatched junction bases numbered 8, after V lost 1 base and J lost 4 bases. Germline CDR1 reads GTSNPN; CDR2 reads SVGIG (reference sequence). Profiling relied on immunoSEQ multiplex PCR, and the TCRdb table lists in-frame clones only, not all of them. Of tens of thousands of clones in the sample, 70% to 90% were seen once. The source was CD4+ or CD8+ T cells sorted from blood, collected in a trial of the OX40 agonist ivuxolimab. The TCR originated in an adult with an advanced solid tumor such as melanoma, head and neck, liver or kidney cancer. V is TRBV30 and J is TRBJ2-1, with 9 bases matching TRBD1. The CDR3 loop is CAWSATGTGFYNEQFF. The CDR3 region has the DNA TGTGCCTGGAGTGCAACCGGGACAGGGTTTTACAATGAGCAGTTCTTC.